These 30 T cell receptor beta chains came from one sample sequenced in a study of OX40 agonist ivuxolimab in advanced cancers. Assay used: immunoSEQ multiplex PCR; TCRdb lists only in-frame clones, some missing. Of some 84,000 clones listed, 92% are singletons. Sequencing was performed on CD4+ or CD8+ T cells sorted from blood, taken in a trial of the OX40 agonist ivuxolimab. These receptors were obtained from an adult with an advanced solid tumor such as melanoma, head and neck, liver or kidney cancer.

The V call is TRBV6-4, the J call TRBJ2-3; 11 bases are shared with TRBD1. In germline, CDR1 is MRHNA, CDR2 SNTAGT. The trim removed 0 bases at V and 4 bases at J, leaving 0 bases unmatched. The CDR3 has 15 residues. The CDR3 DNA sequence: TGTGCCAGCAGTGACTCGGGACAGGGGGCAGATACGCAGTATTTT. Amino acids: CASSDSGQGADTQYF.

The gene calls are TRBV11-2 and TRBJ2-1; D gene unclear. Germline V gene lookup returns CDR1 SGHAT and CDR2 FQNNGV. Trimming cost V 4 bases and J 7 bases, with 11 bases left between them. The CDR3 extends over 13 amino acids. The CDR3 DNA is TGTGCCAGCAGCTACCAACACAGTAATGAGCAGTTCTTC. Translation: CASSYQHSNEQFF.

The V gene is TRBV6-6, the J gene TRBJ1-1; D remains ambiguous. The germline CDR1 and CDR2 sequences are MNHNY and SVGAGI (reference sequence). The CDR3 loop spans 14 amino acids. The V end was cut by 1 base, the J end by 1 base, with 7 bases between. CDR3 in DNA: TGTGCCAGCAGTTACTTAGGGCAGAACACTGAAGCTTTCTTT. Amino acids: CASSYLGQNTEAFF.

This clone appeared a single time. CDR3 DNA: TGTGCCAGCAGTTATACCCGGGACCTCCTCCACTTT. It translates to CASSYTRDLLHF. The chain uses TRBV6-5 and TRBJ1-6; TRBD1 is a possible D gene (5 bases). The germline gives CDR1 MNHEY, CDR2 SVGAGI. This CDR3 comprises 12 residues. V lost 3 bases, J lost 15 bases, and 12 bases lay in between.

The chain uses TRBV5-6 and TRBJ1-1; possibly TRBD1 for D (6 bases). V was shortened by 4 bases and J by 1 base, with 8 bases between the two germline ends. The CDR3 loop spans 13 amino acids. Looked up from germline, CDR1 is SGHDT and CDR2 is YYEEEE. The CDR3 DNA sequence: TGTGCCAGCAGCATGACAGGGAACACTGAAGCTTTCTTT. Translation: CASSMTGNTEAFF.

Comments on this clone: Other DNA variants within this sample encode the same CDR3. Written as DNA, the CDR3 is TGTGCCAGCAGCTCGTGTGCAGGGCCTCATAGCAATCAGCCCCAGCATTTT. Translation: CASSSCAGPHSNQPQHF. The rearrangement uses TRBV7-3 and TRBJ1-5, with D tentatively TRBD1 (5 bases). The CDR3 extends over 17 amino acids. V was trimmed by 4 bases and J by 0 bases, leaving 16 bases between them. Germline lookup yields CDR1 SGHTA and CDR2 FQGTGA.

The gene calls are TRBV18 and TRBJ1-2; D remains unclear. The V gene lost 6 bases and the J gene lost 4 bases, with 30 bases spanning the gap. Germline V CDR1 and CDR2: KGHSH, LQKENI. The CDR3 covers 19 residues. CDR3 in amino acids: CASSRSSLGHSINPYGYTF. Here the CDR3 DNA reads TGTGCCAGCTCCCGCAGTAGCTTGGGCCATTCGATTAACCCCTATGGCTACACCTTC. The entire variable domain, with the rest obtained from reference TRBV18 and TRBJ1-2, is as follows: NAGVMQNPRHLVRRRGQEARLRCSPMKGHSHVYWYRQLPEEGLKFMVYLQKENIIDESGMPKERFSAEFPKEGPSILRIQQVVRGDSAAYFCASSRSSLGHSINPYGYTFGSGTRLTVV.

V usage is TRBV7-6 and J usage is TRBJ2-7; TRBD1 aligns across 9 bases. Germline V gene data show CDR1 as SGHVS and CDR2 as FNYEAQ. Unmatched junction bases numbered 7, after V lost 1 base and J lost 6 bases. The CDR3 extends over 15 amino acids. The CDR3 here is CASSLGGPTGGEQYF. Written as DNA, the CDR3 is TGTGCCAGCAGCTTAGGAGGCCCGACAGGGGGCGAGCAGTACTTC.

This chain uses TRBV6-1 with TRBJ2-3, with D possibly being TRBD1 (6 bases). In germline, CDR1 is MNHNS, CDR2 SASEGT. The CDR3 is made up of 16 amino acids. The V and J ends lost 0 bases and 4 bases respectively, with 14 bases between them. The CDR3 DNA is TGTGCCAGCAGTGAAGCGACCCAGGGGAGAGCAGATACGCAGTATTTT. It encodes CASSEATQGRADTQYF.

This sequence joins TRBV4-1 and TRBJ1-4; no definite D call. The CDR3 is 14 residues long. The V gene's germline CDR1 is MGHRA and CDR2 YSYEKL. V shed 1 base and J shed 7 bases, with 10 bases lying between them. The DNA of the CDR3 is TGCGCCAGCAGCCAAGTCGAGGGTGCTGAAAAACTGTTTTTT. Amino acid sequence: CASSQVEGAEKLFF.

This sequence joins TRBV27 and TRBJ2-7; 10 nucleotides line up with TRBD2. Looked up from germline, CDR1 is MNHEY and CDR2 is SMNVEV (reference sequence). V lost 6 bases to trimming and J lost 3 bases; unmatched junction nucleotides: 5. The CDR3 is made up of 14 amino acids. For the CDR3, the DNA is TGTGCCAGCAGCGCCGCTAGCGGGGGCTACGAGCAGTACTTC. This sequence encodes CASSAASGGYEQYF.

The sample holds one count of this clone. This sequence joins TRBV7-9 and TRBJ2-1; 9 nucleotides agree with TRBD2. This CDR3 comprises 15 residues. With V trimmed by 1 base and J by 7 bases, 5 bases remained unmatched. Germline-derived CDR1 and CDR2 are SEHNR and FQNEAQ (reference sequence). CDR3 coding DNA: TGTGCCAGCAGCTTAGAGCGGGGGGCGGGAAATGAGCAGTTCTTC. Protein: CASSLERGAGNEQFF. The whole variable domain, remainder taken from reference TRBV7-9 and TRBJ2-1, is DTGVSQNPRHKITKRGQNVTFRCDPISEHNRLYWYRQTLGQGPEFLTYFQNEAQLEKSRLLSDRFSAERPKGSFSTLEIQRTEQGDSAMYLCASSLERGAGNEQFFGPGTRLTVL.

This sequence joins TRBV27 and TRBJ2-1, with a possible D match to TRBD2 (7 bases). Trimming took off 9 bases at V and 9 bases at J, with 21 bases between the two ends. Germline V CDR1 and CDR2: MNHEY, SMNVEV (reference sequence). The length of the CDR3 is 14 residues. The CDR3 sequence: CASVGDGGAREQFF. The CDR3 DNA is TGTGCCAGTGTTGGGGATGGGGGGGCACGTGAGCAGTTCTTC.

The CDR3 reads CASSEWGQGIDEQYF. DNA for the CDR3: TGTGCCAGCAGTGAATGGGGACAGGGGATCGACGAGCAGTACTTC. The genes are TRBV25-1 and TRBJ2-7, with 10 bases matching TRBD1. Germline assignment: CDR1 MGHDK and CDR2 SYGVNS. With V trimmed by 1 base and J by 5 bases, 5 bases remained unmatched. The CDR3 is 15 amino acids.

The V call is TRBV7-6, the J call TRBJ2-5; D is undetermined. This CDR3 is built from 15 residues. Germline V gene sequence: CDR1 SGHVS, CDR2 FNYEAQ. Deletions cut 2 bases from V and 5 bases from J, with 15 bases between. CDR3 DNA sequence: TGTGCCAGCAGCTTAAATCTCAACCCAGAGGAGACCCAGTACTTC. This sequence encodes CASSLNLNPEETQYF.

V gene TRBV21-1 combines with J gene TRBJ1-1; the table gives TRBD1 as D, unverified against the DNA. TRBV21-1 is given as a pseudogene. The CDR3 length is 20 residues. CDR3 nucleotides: TGTGCCAGCAGCGACTACTTGGGCAGGGTTCGCGCGAGGGGGTTGACTGAAGCTTTCTTT. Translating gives CASSDYLGRVRARGLTEAFF.

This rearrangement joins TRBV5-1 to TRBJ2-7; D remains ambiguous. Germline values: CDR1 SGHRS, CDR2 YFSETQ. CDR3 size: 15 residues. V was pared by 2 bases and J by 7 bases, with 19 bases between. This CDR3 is CASSLIGSGLEEQYF. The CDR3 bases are TGCGCCAGCAGCTTAATAGGATCCGGGCTTGAAGAGCAGTACTTC.

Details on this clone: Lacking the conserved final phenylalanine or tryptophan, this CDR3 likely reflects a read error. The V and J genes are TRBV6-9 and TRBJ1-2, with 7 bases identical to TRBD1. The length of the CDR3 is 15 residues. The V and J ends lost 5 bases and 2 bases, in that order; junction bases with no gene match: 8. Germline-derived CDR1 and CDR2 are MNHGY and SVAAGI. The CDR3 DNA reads TGTGCCAGCAGTGAAGTACAGACAGGGAACTATGGCTACACCCTC. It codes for CASSEVQTGNYGYTL.

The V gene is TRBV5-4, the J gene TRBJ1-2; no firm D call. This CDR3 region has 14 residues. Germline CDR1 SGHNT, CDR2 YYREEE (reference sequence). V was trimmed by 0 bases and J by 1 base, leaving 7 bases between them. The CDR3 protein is CASSLAGVNYGYTF. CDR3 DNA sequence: TGTGCCAGCAGCTTGGCCGGGGTTAACTATGGCTACACCTTC.

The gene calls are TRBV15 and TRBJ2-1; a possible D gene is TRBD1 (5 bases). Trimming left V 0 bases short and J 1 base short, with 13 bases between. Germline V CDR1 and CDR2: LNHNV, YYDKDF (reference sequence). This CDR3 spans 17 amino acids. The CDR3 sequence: CATSRDPRQGSYNEQFF. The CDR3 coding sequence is TGTGCCACCAGCAGAGATCCGCGGCAGGGTTCCTACAATGAGCAGTTCTTC.

As DNA, the CDR3 is TGTGCCAGCAGTCCAACAGGGTCCAACCAAGAGACCCAGTACTTC. Translating it yields CASSPTGSNQETQYF. V gene TRBV7-9 combines with J gene TRBJ2-5, with a weak D call TRBD1 (6 bases). The germline V gene has CDR1 SEHNR and CDR2 FQNEAQ (reference sequence). CDR3 length equals 15 residues. Trimming pared 6 bases from V and 0 bases from J, leaving 14 bases between.

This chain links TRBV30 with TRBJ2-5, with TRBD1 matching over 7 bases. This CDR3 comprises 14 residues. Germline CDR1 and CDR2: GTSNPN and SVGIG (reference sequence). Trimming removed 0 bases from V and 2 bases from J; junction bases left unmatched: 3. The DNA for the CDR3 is TGTGCCTGGAGTGTGCCAGGGGGTCAAGAGACCCAGTACTTC. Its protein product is CAWSVPGGQETQYF.

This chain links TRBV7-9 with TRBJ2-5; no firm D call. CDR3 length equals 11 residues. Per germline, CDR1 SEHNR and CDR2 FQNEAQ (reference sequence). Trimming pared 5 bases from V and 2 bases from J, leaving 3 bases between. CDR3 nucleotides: TGTGCCAGCAGCCTGCAAGAGACCCAGTACTTC. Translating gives CASSLQETQYF.

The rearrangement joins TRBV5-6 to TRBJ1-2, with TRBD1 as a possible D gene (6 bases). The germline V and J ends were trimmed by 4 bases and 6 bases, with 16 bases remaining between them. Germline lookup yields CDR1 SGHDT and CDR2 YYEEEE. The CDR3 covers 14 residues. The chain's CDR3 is CASSPGRGSHGYTF. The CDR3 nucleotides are TGTGCCAGCAGCCCCGGCAGGGGTTCACATGGCTACACCTTC.

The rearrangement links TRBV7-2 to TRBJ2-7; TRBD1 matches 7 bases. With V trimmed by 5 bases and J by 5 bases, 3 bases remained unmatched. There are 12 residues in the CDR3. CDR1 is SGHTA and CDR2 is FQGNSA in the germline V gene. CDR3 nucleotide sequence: TGTGCCAGCAGCCTGACAGGGAACGAGCAGTACTTC. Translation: CASSLTGNEQYF.

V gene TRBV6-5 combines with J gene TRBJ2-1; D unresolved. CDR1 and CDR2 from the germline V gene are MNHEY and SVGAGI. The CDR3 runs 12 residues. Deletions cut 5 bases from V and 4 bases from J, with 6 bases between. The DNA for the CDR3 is TGTGCCAGCAGTAGTAATTACAATGAGCAGTTCTTC. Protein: CASSSNYNEQFF.

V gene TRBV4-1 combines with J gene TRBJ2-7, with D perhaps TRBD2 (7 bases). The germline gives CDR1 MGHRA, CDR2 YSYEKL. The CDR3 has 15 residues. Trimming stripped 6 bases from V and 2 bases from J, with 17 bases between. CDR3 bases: TGCGCCAGCAGGGTGATAGGGGGGGCCACCTACGAGCAGTACTTC. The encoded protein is CASRVIGGATYEQYF.

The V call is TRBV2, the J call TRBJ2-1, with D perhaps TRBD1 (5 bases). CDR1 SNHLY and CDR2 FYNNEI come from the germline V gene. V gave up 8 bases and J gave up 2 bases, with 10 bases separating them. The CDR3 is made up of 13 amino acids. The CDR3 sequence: CASPEGAYNEQFF. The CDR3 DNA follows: TGTGCCAGCCCAGAAGGGGCCTACAATGAGCAGTTCTTC.

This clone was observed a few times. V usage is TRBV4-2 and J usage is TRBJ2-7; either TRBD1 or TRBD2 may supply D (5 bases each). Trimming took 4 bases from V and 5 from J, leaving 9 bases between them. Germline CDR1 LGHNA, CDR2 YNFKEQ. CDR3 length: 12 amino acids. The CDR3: CASSPGPNEQYF. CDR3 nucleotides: TGTGCCAGCAGCCCGGGGCCTAACGAGCAGTACTTC.

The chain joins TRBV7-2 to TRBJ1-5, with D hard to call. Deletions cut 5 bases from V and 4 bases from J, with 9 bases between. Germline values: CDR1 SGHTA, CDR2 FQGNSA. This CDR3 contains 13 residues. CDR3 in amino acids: CASSTERNQPQHF. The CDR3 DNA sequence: TGTGCCAGCAGCACTGAGAGGAATCAGCCCCAGCATTTT.